This T cell receptor beta chain was captured in a study of blood T cell repertoires in COVID-19. In the study overall: T cells, B-cell-depleted T cells, or PBMCs supplied cDNA or gDNA.

Study processing details: For nucleated cells, counts were estimated from reference gene primer amplification. Repertoires were generated with immunoSEQ multiplex PCR, while TCRdb's copy carries only in-frame clones and drops some. For V, J and clone size, that table is used; D and trimming come from the DNA. The sample has about 180,000 clones, roughly nine tenths seen once. The age range of participants was about 18 to 89 years, with residence in fewer than 25 US areas. Cohort 3 donors counted as recovered after two negative PCRs, clearance, or resolved symptoms. Germline V gene lookup returns CDR1 MNHEY and CDR2 SMNVEV (reference sequence). The CDR3 is 16 residues long. J was trimmed by 8 bases and V by 6 bases; bases with no gene match: 12.

This chain links TRBV27 with TRBJ2-1; TRBD1 aligns across 11 bases. The sequence was obtained from a woman aged 45-65 years who had recovered from COVID-19. Specimen: PBMCs or T cells enriched from blood (not recorded which). Here the CDR3 reads CASSPIRTGGLDEQFF. The DNA for the CDR3 is TGTGCCAGCAGCCCCATCAGGACAGGGGGCTTGGATGAGCAGTTCTTC.